Below, 8 T cell receptor beta chains from the same sample are listed, as sequenced in a study of cytomegalovirus exposure and HLA in healthy donors. PCR employed 60 Vbeta and 13 Jbeta primers. This table comes from immunoSEQ multiplex PCR, and its TCRdb copy is limited to in-frame clones, with some not included. The table records some 120,000 clones, about 70% of them present only once. The sample taken for sequencing was PBMCs. The receptors derive from a woman in her thirties or forties in good health and CMV-seropositive.

About this clone itself: The same CDR3 can be traced to other DNA sequences in this sample. The CDR3 nucleotides are TGTGCCAGCAGCCTGGACGGGACTGAAGCTTTCTTT. It codes for CASSLDGTEAFF. V usage is TRBV5-4 and J usage is TRBJ1-1; no clear D gene. V lost 4 bases, J lost 5 bases, and 9 bases lay in between. Germline loops: CDR1 SGHNT, CDR2 YYREEE (reference sequence). The CDR3 covers 12 residues.

The chain is built from TRBV4-3 and TRBJ1-1; no firm D call. V lost 0 bases and J 4 bases, leaving 21 bases between the germline ends. CDR1 is LGHNA and CDR2 is YSLEER in the germline V gene. CDR3 length: 18 residues. The CDR3 nucleotides are TGCGCCAGCAGCCAAGATTATAGTACTGAGGGATCGGGCACTGAAGCTTTCTTT. This encodes CASSQDYSTEGSGTEAFF.

This clone was seen more than once but under ten times. V is TRBV7-2 and J is TRBJ2-7; 7 bases line up with TRBD1. V gave up 5 bases and J gave up 0 bases; unmatched junction bases: 7. CDR3 length: 15 amino acids. Per the germline V gene, CDR1 is SGHTA and CDR2 is FQGNSA. This CDR3 reads CASSQEGASSYEQYF. As DNA, the CDR3 is TGTGCCAGCAGCCAAGAGGGGGCCAGCTCCTACGAGCAGTACTTC.

This clone was counted a few times. The chain has TRBV9 and TRBJ1-1; D is possibly TRBD1 (5 bases). From germline, CDR1 is SGDLS and CDR2 YYNGEE. V lost 0 bases to trimming and J lost 0 bases, with 6 bases between them. This CDR3 has 14 amino acids. CDR3 protein: CASSVGQMNTEAFF. The CDR3 bases are TGTGCCAGCAGCGTAGGACAGATGAACACTGAAGCTTTCTTT.

This chain links TRBV2 with TRBJ1-2; tentative D call: TRBD1 (5 bases). V was pared by 4 bases and J by 6 bases, with 18 bases between. The CDR3 length is 15 residues. Germline CDR1 reads SNHLY; CDR2 reads FYNNEI. CDR3 loop: CASSADQGGTNGYTF. The CDR3 nucleotides are TGTGCCAGCAGTGCAGATCAGGGAGGTACGAATGGCTACACCTTC.

The V call is TRBV5-1, the J call TRBJ2-5; 11 bases agree with TRBD2. CDR3 length: 15 amino acids. Trimming cost V 2 bases and J 4 bases; bases outside gene matches: 4. Germline CDR1 SGHRS, CDR2 YFSETQ. The CDR3 DNA sequence: TGCGCCAGCAGCTTTAGCGGGGGGGCCCGAGAGACCCAGTACTTC. It yields the protein CASSFSGGARETQYF. Full variable domain (rest looked up from reference TRBV5-1 and TRBJ2-5): KAGVTQTPRYLIKTRGQQVTLSCSPISGHRSVSWYQQTPGQGLQFLFEYFSETQRNKGNFPGRFSGRQFSNSRSEMNVSTLELGDSALYLCASSFSGGARETQYFGPGTRLLVL.

For the CDR3, the DNA is TGTGCCAGCAGGGAACAGCAGAACACTGAAGCTTTCTTT. Its protein product is CASREQQNTEAFF. The chain uses TRBV14 and TRBJ1-1; no firm D call. Germline CDR1 reads SGHDN; CDR2 reads FVKESK. V lost 6 bases, J lost 1 base, and 9 bases lay in between. The CDR3 consists of 13 residues. Combining the CDR3 with reference TRBV14 and TRBJ1-1 gives the whole variable domain EAGVTQFPSHSVIEKGQTVTLRCDPISGHDNLYWYRRVMGKEIKFLLHFVKESKQDESGMPNNRFLAERTGGTYSTLKVQPAELEDSGVYFCASREQQNTEAFFGQGTRLTVV.

V gene TRBV5-6 combines with J gene TRBJ1-5; the D is unclear. This CDR3 region has 13 residues. The V and J ends lost 0 bases and 5 bases respectively, with 6 bases between them. Germline V CDR1 and CDR2: SGHDT, YYEEEE. CDR3 in DNA: TGTGCCAGCAGCTTGGACCGAGATCAGCCCCAGCATTTT. Amino acid sequence: CASSLDRDQPQHF. The full variable domain, rest sourced from reference TRBV5-6 and TRBJ1-5, is DAGVTQSPTHLIKTRGQQVTLRCSPKSGHDTVSWYQQALGQGPQFIFQYYEEEERQRGNFPDRFSGHQFPNYSSELNVNALLLGDSALYLCASSLDRDQPQHFGDGTRLSIL.